This TCR beta chain was recovered during a study of immune heterogeneity within non-small cell lung tumors. The starting template was genomic DNA from bulk tumor, around 620 ng per sample. From each primary tumor, several far-apart biopsies were obtained during surgery. Patients with untreated, newly diagnosed non-small cell lung cancer underwent curative surgery. Details on this clonotype: The junction shows a germline mismatch at one end, possibly a read error.

Germline V gene data show CDR1 as KGHSH and CDR2 as LQKENI. The CDR3 loop spans 12 amino acids. With 32 V and 13 J primers, multiplex PCR amplified the TCR beta CDR3. TCRdb analysed the multiplex PCR reads with MiXCR anew, one entry per CDR3 protein. Here the sample spans around 29,000 distinct CDR3 sequences, about 30% being singletons. Specimen: lung tumor tissue. This clonotype originated in a man aged 40-50 years with non-small cell lung cancer. The chain uses TRBV18 and TRBJ2-1; possible D gene TRBD1, 6 bases. This CDR3 is CTSSPQGLEQFF. CDR3 coding DNA: TGTACCAGCTCACCACAGGGTCTGGAGCAGTTCTTC.